One sample yielded the 20 T cell receptor beta chains listed below, sequenced in a study of cytomegalovirus exposure and HLA in healthy donors. The primer mix had 60 Vbeta and 13 Jbeta primers. Clones were read by immunoSEQ multiplex PCR, and TCRdb kept only the in-frame ones, dropping some. The sample has approximately 190,000 clones; around 90% are singletons. The specimen was PBMCs. The receptors here all came from a boy younger than 10 in good health and CMV-seronegative.

This rearrangement joins TRBV15 to TRBJ1-6; TRBD1 matches at 7 bases. Germline V gene sequence: CDR1 LNHNV, CDR2 YYDKDF (reference sequence). CDR3 length: 15 residues. V lost 5 bases and J lost 7; bases outside the gene matches: 8. This CDR3 reads CATSESSGGNSPLHF. The CDR3 DNA is TGTGCCACCAGCGAGTCCTCAGGGGGAAATTCACCCCTCCACTTT.

The rearrangement joins TRBV27 to TRBJ2-1; 15 bases agree with TRBD2. J lost 0 bases, V lost 5 bases, and 5 bases had no gene match. This CDR3 contains 18 residues. The V gene's germline CDR1 is MNHEY and CDR2 SMNVEV (reference sequence). CDR3 sequence: CASSRGLAGGHSYNEQFF. The CDR3 DNA is TGTGCCAGCAGTAGGGGACTAGCGGGGGGACACTCCTACAATGAGCAGTTCTTC.

This sequence joins TRBV27 and TRBJ2-2, with 8 positions matching TRBD2. Per the germline V gene, CDR1 is MNHEY and CDR2 is SMNVEV (reference sequence). V shed 1 base and J 4 bases; nucleotides not matched to a gene: 5. The CDR3 extends over 16 amino acids. CDR3 nucleotide sequence: TGTGCCAGCAGTTTATTCCCCGGGGGGGCCACCGGGGAGCTGTTTTTT. Translating it yields CASSLFPGGATGELFF.

The rearrangement uses TRBV6-6 and TRBJ2-5; TRBD1 might be the D (6 bases). The germline V gene encodes CDR1 MNHNY and CDR2 SVGAGI (reference sequence). V was shortened by 5 bases and J by 11 bases, with 15 bases between the two germline ends. CDR3 length equals 12 residues. The CDR3 DNA sequence: TGTGCCAGCAGTGGCGCAGGGGCTAGGCAGTACTTC. Protein product: CASSGAGARQYF.

V and J are TRBV16 and TRBJ2-7; 7 bases match TRBD2. This CDR3 has 14 amino acids. In germline, CDR1 is KGHSY, CDR2 FQNENV. The J segment lost 6 bases and the V segment lost 0 bases, leaving 5 bases of the junction unmatched. The CDR3: CASSQSGEGGEQYF. The CDR3 nucleotides read TGTGCCAGCAGCCAATCGGGGGAGGGTGGCGAGCAGTACTTC.

This clone was detected only a few times. The chain has TRBV27 and TRBJ2-7; 8 bases map to TRBD1. There are 15 residues in the CDR3. The ends lost 6 bases at V and 1 base at J; junction bases unmatched: 8. Germline CDR1 is MNHEY and CDR2 is SMNVEV (reference sequence). CDR3 residues: CASRLWDRLSYEQYF. The CDR3 DNA sequence: TGTGCCAGCAGACTGTGGGACAGGTTATCCTACGAGCAGTACTTC.

The chain joins TRBV5-1 to TRBJ2-7; tentatively, D is TRBD2 (6 bases). The V and J ends lost 1 base and 3 bases respectively, with 14 bases between them. The CDR3 has 15 amino acids. Germline CDR1 is SGHRS and CDR2 is YFSETQ. The CDR3 nucleotides read TGCGCCAGCAGCTTGTGGAGGGAGTGGCGCTACGAGCAGTACTTC. It is translated as CASSLWREWRYEQYF.

The chain joins TRBV5-1 to TRBJ2-2, with no clear D. Trimming cost V 1 base and J 1 base, with 14 bases left between them. The CDR3 has 17 residues. Germline V gives CDR1 SGHRS, CDR2 YFSETQ. The chain's CDR3 is CASSLFAAAENTGELFF. The DNA of the CDR3 is TGCGCCAGCAGCTTGTTCGCGGCGGCTGAGAACACCGGGGAGCTGTTTTTT. The complete variable domain, with remaining parts taken from reference TRBV5-1 and TRBJ2-2, reads KAGVTQTPRYLIKTRGQQVTLSCSPISGHRSVSWYQQTPGQGLQFLFEYFSETQRNKGNFPGRFSGRQFSNSRSEMNVSTLELGDSALYLCASSLFAAAENTGELFFGEGSRLTVL.

The chain uses TRBV7-7 and TRBJ2-5; D may be TRBD1 (6 bases). The ends were cut back, 2 bases at V and 5 bases at J, with 9 bases in the middle. The CDR3 is made up of 13 amino acids. Per the germline V gene, CDR1 is SSHAT and CDR2 is FNYEAQ (reference sequence). In DNA, the CDR3 is TGTGCCAGCAGCTTAAACAGGGATGAGACCCAGTACTTC. Amino acids: CASSLNRDETQYF.

The J gene is TRBJ2-2, the V gene TRBV6-1, with no clear D. V shed 7 bases and J shed 1 base, with 7 bases lying between them. This CDR3 spans 13 amino acids. Germline CDR1 is MNHNS and CDR2 is SASEGT. CDR3 amino acids: CASIPVNTGELFF. The CDR3 DNA reads as TGTGCCAGCATCCCAGTGAACACCGGGGAGCTGTTTTTT.

The chain uses TRBV7-3 and TRBJ2-5; 7 nucleotides agree with TRBD1. Germline CDR1 is SGHTA and CDR2 is FQGTGA. The CDR3 is made up of 14 amino acids. J lost 4 bases, V lost 2 bases, and 4 bases had no gene match. CDR3 bases: TGTGCCAGCAGCTTATCAGGGGACAGAGAGACCCAGTACTTC. Encoded protein: CASSLSGDRETQYF.

This chain uses TRBV28 with TRBJ1-2, with 10 bases lining up with TRBD1. This CDR3 has 15 amino acids. Germline CDR1 and CDR2: MDHEN and SYDVKM. The V and J ends lost 5 bases and 8 bases, in that order; junction bases with no gene match: 11. CDR3 region: CASSLRTGGSGGYTF. Written as DNA, the CDR3 is TGTGCCAGCAGTCTGAGGACAGGGGGATCGGGGGGCTACACCTTC.

The chain employs TRBV28 and TRBJ2-1; 7 nucleotides agree with TRBD1. Germline trimming cut 6 bases from V and 4 bases from J; bases unmatched to any gene: 9. The germline V gene encodes CDR1 MDHEN and CDR2 SYDVKM. This CDR3 spans 15 amino acids. CDR3: CASSLGTAPYNEQFF. The CDR3 region has the DNA TGTGCCAGCAGCCTCGGGACAGCCCCTTACAATGAGCAGTTCTTC.

This clone appeared once. V is TRBV27 and J is TRBJ2-7; TRBD2 matches at 9 bases. This CDR3 contains 16 residues. CDR1 and CDR2 from the germline V gene are MNHEY and SMNVEV (reference sequence). V shed 0 bases, J shed 9 bases, and the junction held 12 bases outside the gene matches. The CDR3 bases are TGTGCCAGCAGTTTATCCGGGGCGGGGGGGACCCGGGGGCAGTACTTC. Translating gives CASSLSGAGGTRGQYF.

The genes are TRBV5-1 and TRBJ1-1; 10 bases align to TRBD1. The V and J ends lost 1 base and 4 bases, in that order; junction bases with no gene match: 7. Germline-derived CDR1 and CDR2 are SGHRS and YFSETQ. The CDR3 covers 16 residues. The CDR3 spells CASSLTRQGAFTEAFF. CDR3 sequence (DNA): TGCGCCAGCAGCTTGACCCGACAGGGGGCTTTCACTGAAGCTTTCTTT. Supplemented by reference TRBV5-1 and TRBJ1-1, the full variable domain reads KAGVTQTPRYLIKTRGQQVTLSCSPISGHRSVSWYQQTPGQGLQFLFEYFSETQRNKGNFPGRFSGRQFSNSRSEMNVSTLELGDSALYLCASSLTRQGAFTEAFFGQGTRLTVV.

The gene calls are TRBV7-2 and TRBJ2-2; D call uncertain. Germline CDR1 is SGHTA and CDR2 is FQGNSA. V dropped 1 base and J dropped 0 bases, with 12 bases sitting between them. This CDR3 region has 17 residues. The CDR3 loop is CASSLEHPTANTGELFF. DNA for the CDR3: TGTGCCAGCAGCTTAGAACACCCCACCGCGAACACCGGGGAGCTGTTTTTT.

The V call is TRBV27, the J call TRBJ2-7, with TRBD1 matching 7 bases. There are 14 residues in the CDR3. The V segment lost 4 bases and the J segment 3 bases; nucleotides outside the gene matches: 6. The V gene's germline CDR1 is MNHEY and CDR2 SMNVEV (reference sequence). This CDR3 is CASSSGGLVYEQYF. CDR3 coding DNA: TGTGCCAGCAGTTCAGGGGGTCTCGTCTACGAGCAGTACTTC.

The V gene is TRBV5-6, the J gene TRBJ1-2, with TRBD1 as a possible D gene (5 bases). Germline V CDR1 and CDR2: SGHDT, YYEEEE. Trimming shortened V by 0 bases and J by 3 bases, and 6 bases separated the two germline ends. The CDR3 has 13 amino acids. The CDR3 protein is CASSLGRDYGYTF. The CDR3 DNA reads as TGTGCCAGCAGCTTGGGCAGGGACTATGGCTACACCTTC.

The chain uses TRBV14 and TRBJ2-7, with 7 bases lining up with TRBD1. V was pared by 4 bases and J by 3 bases, with 18 bases of the junction left unmatched. This CDR3 contains 18 residues. Germline V gene data show CDR1 as SGHDN and CDR2 as FVKESK. Written as DNA, the CDR3 is TGTGCCAGCAGCCCGAGGACAGGCTCCCCCGATAATGACTACGAGCAGTACTTC. Residues: CASSPRTGSPDNDYEQYF.

The V gene is TRBV29-1, the J gene TRBJ2-2, with no clear D. V was clipped by 2 bases and J by 4 bases, with 14 bases between them. Looked up from germline, CDR1 is SQVTM and CDR2 is ANQGSEA. The length of the CDR3 is 15 residues. This CDR3 reads CSVEIGQRGTGELFF. CDR3 coding DNA: TGCAGCGTTGAAATTGGCCAGCGAGGCACCGGGGAGCTGTTTTTT.